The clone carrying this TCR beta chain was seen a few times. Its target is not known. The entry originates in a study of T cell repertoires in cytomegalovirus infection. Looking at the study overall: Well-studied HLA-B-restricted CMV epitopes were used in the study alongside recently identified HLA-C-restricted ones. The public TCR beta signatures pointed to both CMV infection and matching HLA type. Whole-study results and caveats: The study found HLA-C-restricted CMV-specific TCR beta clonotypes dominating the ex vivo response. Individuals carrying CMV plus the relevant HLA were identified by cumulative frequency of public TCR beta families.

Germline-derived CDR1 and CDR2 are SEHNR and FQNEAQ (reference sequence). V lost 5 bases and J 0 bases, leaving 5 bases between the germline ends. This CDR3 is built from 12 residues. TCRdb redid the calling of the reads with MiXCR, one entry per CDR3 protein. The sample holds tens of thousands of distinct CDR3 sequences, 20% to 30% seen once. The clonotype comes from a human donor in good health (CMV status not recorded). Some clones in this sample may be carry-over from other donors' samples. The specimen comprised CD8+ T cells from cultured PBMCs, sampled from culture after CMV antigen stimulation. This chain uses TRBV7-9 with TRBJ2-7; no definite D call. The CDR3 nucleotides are TGTGCCAGCAGCCCACTCTCCTACGAGCAGTACTTC. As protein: CASSPLSYEQYF.